The 30 T cell receptor beta chains below were found in one sample sequenced in a study of T cells in Graves' hyperthyroidism and ophthalmopathy (dated by TCRdb to about 2019). Preparation of the library involved multiplex PCR. The listed sequencing device is Illumina HiSeq 2000. The TCR beta CDR3 regions were amplified from RNA transcripts. The first round of RT-PCR for the TCR CDR3 was performed with the HTBI primer set and the Qiagen OneStep RT-PCR kit. The public reads were run again by TCRdb, first through fastp at Q25 and then through MiXCR, and only productive beta chains were kept. CDR3 protein duplicates are merged, each entry listing the most common genes and DNA. A total of around 620,000 distinct CDR3 sequences appear in this sample, approximately 15% of them only once. The ten largest clonotypes hold about 7% of the sample. The material sequenced was blood. The receptor source for this set is a woman under 30 with Graves' ophthalmopathy.

This clonotype has at least ten counts. The chain is built from TRBV6-6 and TRBJ2-7; D gene uncertain. Trimming left V 2 bases short and J 3 bases short, with 11 bases between. This CDR3 has 14 amino acids. CDR1 and CDR2 from the germline V gene are MNHNY and SVGAGI (reference sequence). CDR3 nucleotide sequence: TGTGCCAGCAGTTACCGGCAGGCCCTCTACGAGCAGTACTTC. Amino acids: CASSYRQALYEQYF.

This clonotype was counted ten times or more. The V gene is TRBV3-1, the J gene TRBJ1-5, with D perhaps matching TRBD1 (5 bases). The V end was cut by 1 base, the J end by 1 base, with 14 bases between. This CDR3 is 17 amino acids long. Germline V gene sequence: CDR1 LGHDT, CDR2 YNNKEL (reference sequence). CDR3 bases: TGTGCCAGCAGCCAAGGTGGGACCCCCTGGAGCAATCAGCCCCAGCATTTT. Amino acids: CASSQGGTPWSNQPQHF.

This clonotype was observed a few times. J is TRBJ1-2 and V is TRBV24-1; tentatively, D is TRBD1 (6 bases). In germline, CDR1 is KGHDR, CDR2 SFDVKD. Trimming took off 7 bases at V and 3 bases at J, with 11 bases between the two ends. CDR3 length equals 13 residues. The CDR3 loop reads CATSSEGDYGYTF. As DNA, the CDR3 is TGTGCCACCAGCTCCGAGGGGGACTATGGCTACACCTTC.

Note on this clonotype: A much larger clonotype is one base distant, so this may be a read error. The chain employs TRBV19 and TRBJ1-1; a weak D match, TRBD1 (5 bases). The CDR3 length is 16 residues. Per the germline V gene, CDR1 is LNHDA and CDR2 is SQIVND (reference sequence). Here the CDR3 reads CASTGHTVSMNTGAFF. CDR3 sequence (DNA): TGTGCCAGCACAGGTCACACGGTATCAATGAACACTGGAGCTTTCTTT.

This clonotype has a count of ten or more. The chain employs TRBV12-3 or TRBV12-4 and TRBJ2-5; no reliable D call. The CDR3 sequence is 13 residues long. Deletions cut 7 bases from V and 2 bases from J, with 11 bases between. The CDR3, as DNA: TGTGCCAGCAATATGTGGCGGCAAGAGACCCAGTACTTC. It specifies CASNMWRQETQYF.

The chain links TRBV7-2 to TRBJ2-1, with TRBD2 matching over 8 bases. Unmatched junction bases numbered 9, after V lost 7 bases and J lost 10 bases. CDR1 SGHTA and CDR2 FQGNSA come from the germline V gene. The CDR3 length is 13 residues. CDR3 sequence reads: CASTTGGAGEQFF. The CDR3 DNA reads as TGTGCCAGCACCACCGGGGGGGCCGGGGAGCAGTTCTTC.

This clonotype was counted many times. The chain is built from TRBV12-3 or TRBV12-4 and TRBJ2-7, with D perhaps matching TRBD2 (6 bases). This CDR3 region has 12 residues. The V gene lost 6 bases and the J gene lost 6 bases, with 12 bases spanning the gap. The CDR3, as DNA: TGTGCCAGCAGGATACGGGGGTCCGAGCAGTACTTC. This gives the protein CASRIRGSEQYF.

This clonotype was counted ten times or more. V gene TRBV18 combines with J gene TRBJ2-1; TRBD1 aligns across 10 bases. This CDR3 is built from 13 residues. Germline assignment: CDR1 KGHSH and CDR2 LQKENI. Unmatched junction bases numbered 4, after V lost 4 bases and J lost 10 bases. The CDR3 DNA reads as TGTGCCAGCTCACGACAGGGGGCACGGGAGCAGTTCTTC. The encoded protein is CASSRQGAREQFF. The full variable domain, completed using reference TRBV18 and TRBJ2-1, is NAGVMQNPRHLVRRRGQEARLRCSPMKGHSHVYWYRQLPEEGLKFMVYLQKENIIDESGMPKERFSAEFPKEGPSILRIQQVVRGDSAAYFCASSRQGAREQFFGPGTRLTVL.

To note about this clonotype: This may be a read error, as it is one base from a much larger clone. This chain uses TRBV20-1 with TRBJ2-2; 12 nucleotides agree with TRBD2. The CDR3 totals 18 residues. Germline CDR1 is DFQATT and CDR2 is SNEGSKA (reference sequence). J was trimmed by 5 bases and V by 5 bases; bases with no gene match: 15. The CDR3 nucleotides are TGCAGTGCTCAAAACTCGACTAGCGGGAGTGTGGGAACCGGGGAGCTGTTTTTT. It translates to CSAQNSTSGSVGTGELFF.

This clonotype was counted many times. The chain combines TRBV6-5 with TRBJ2-1; D not resolved. Germline loops: CDR1 MNHEY, CDR2 SVGAGI. There are 16 residues in the CDR3. Trimming removed 0 bases from V and 0 bases from J, with 9 bases in between. CDR3: CASSYSLMSSYNEQFF. The DNA of the CDR3 is TGTGCCAGCAGTTACTCTTTGATGAGCTCCTACAATGAGCAGTTCTTC.

The sample holds many counts of this clonotype. J is TRBJ2-3 and V is TRBV5-1; D is possibly TRBD1 (6 bases). V was shortened by 4 bases and J by 6 bases, with 15 bases between the two germline ends. The CDR3 totals 14 residues. Per germline, CDR1 SGHRS and CDR2 YFSETQ. The CDR3 DNA follows: TGCGCCAGCAGCACCGGACTGGGGGCGGATACGCAGTATTTT. Amino acids: CASSTGLGADTQYF.

CDR3 sequence: CASSQGGENEKLFF. As DNA, the CDR3 is TGTGCCAGCAGCCAAGGGGGGGAGAATGAAAAACTGTTTTTT. This sequence joins TRBV7-2 and TRBJ1-4; D might be TRBD1 (6 bases). Trimming removed 5 bases at V and 5 bases at J, with 12 bases between. The CDR3 is 14 amino acids. Germline CDR1 reads SGHTA; CDR2 reads FQGNSA.

This chain connects TRBV20-1 to TRBJ2-2; D ambiguous. V was clipped by 3 bases and J by 2 bases, with 10 bases between them. There are 14 residues in the CDR3. Germline values: CDR1 DFQATT, CDR2 SNEGSKA (reference sequence). The CDR3: CSASDDINTGELFF. The DNA of the CDR3 is TGCAGTGCTAGCGATGACATTAACACCGGGGAGCTGTTTTTT.

This clonotype was found many times. The rearrangement joins TRBV29-1 to TRBJ1-1; D call uncertain. The CDR3 spans 16 residues. Germline V lookup: CDR1 SQVTM, CDR2 ANQGSEA. The V gene lost 1 base and the J gene lost 0 bases, with 15 bases spanning the gap. This CDR3 is CSVEGLAVGMNTEAFF. DNA of the CDR3: TGCAGCGTTGAAGGCCTCGCAGTCGGGATGAACACTGAAGCTTTCTTT. Together with reference TRBV29-1 and TRBJ1-1, the CDR3 gives the full variable domain: SAVISQKPSRDICQRGTSLTIQCQVDSQVTMMFWYRQQPGQSLTLIATANQGSEATYESGFVIDKFPISRPNLTFSTLTVSNMSPEDSSIYLCSVEGLAVGMNTEAFFGQGTRLTVV.

This clonotype was recorded at least ten times. The chain joins TRBV3-1 to TRBJ2-1, with no clear D. Germline V gene lookup returns CDR1 LGHDT and CDR2 YNNKEL (reference sequence). This CDR3 is built from 15 residues. The V gene lost 4 bases and the J gene lost 10 bases, with 20 bases spanning the gap. The CDR3 loop is CASSPTSAFKLEQFF. The DNA for the CDR3 is TGTGCCAGCAGCCCTACCTCGGCATTCAAGTTAGAGCAGTTCTTC.

At least ten counts were recorded for this clonotype. The rearrangement joins TRBV29-1 to TRBJ2-7; TRBD1 matches at 9 bases. The CDR3 extends over 13 amino acids. Germline values: CDR1 SQVTM, CDR2 ANQGSEA. Losses at the gene ends were 3 bases for V and 6 bases for J; bases not matched to a gene: 6. In DNA, the CDR3 is TGCAGCGTTGACGCGACAGGGGGGACCGAGCAGTACTTC. Amino acid sequence: CSVDATGGTEQYF.

In this sample, this clonotype turned up many times. This sequence joins TRBV2 and TRBJ1-5, with 7 positions matching TRBD1. The germline CDR1 and CDR2 sequences are SNHLY and FYNNEI. The CDR3 is made up of 17 amino acids. Trimming at V came to 4 bases and at J to 1 base, leaving 10 bases not matched to a gene. CDR3 DNA sequence: TGTGCCAGCAGTGTGTCACAGGGGAGGTCCAGCAATCAGCCCCAGCATTTT. Amino acid sequence: CASSVSQGRSSNQPQHF.

This clonotype was counted between two and nine times. The rearrangement joins TRBV3-1 to TRBJ1-6; unclear D gene. V gave up 4 bases and J gave up 0 bases, with 16 bases separating them. The CDR3 is 18 amino acids. The V gene's germline CDR1 is LGHDT and CDR2 YNNKEL (reference sequence). The DNA of the CDR3 is TGTGCCAGCAGCCCATTCGGACGGCAAAGCTCCTATAATTCACCCCTCCACTTT. Translation: CASSPFGRQSSYNSPLHF.

Ten or more counts support this clonotype. The gene calls are TRBV2 and TRBJ1-5, with D tentatively TRBD1 (6 bases). The CDR3 length is 15 residues. Per the germline V gene, CDR1 is SNHLY and CDR2 is FYNNEI. V shed 3 bases and J shed 4 bases, with 13 bases lying between them. CDR3 amino acids: CASSEVGQGNQPQHF. CDR3 coding DNA: TGTGCCAGCAGTGAGGTAGGGCAGGGGAATCAGCCCCAGCATTTT.

This clonotype was observed a few times. V and J are TRBV25-1 and TRBJ2-2; D perhaps matches TRBD2 (6 bases). Trimming removed 4 bases at V and 5 bases at J, with 11 bases between. Germline V lookup: CDR1 MGHDK, CDR2 SYGVNS. The CDR3 has 14 residues. CDR3 in amino acids: CASSANGRTGELFF. DNA of the CDR3: TGTGCCAGCAGTGCTAACGGGAGAACCGGGGAGCTGTTTTTT.

The sample holds many counts of this clonotype. The rearrangement uses TRBV6-1 and TRBJ2-5; D gene unclear. CDR3 length equals 13 residues. Germline CDR1 is MNHNS and CDR2 is SASEGT. Trimming shortened V by 7 bases and J by 5 bases, and 14 bases separated the two germline ends. The CDR3 protein is CASMGSGIETQYF. CDR3 in DNA: TGTGCCAGCATGGGCAGTGGGATTGAGACCCAGTACTTC.

Many counts were recorded for this clonotype. The rearrangement joins TRBV11-2 to TRBJ2-1, with a possible D match to TRBD1 (7 bases). V gave up 2 bases and J gave up 2 bases, with 13 bases separating them. This CDR3 region has 16 residues. CDR1 is SGHAT, CDR2 FQNNGV, per germline. The CDR3 sequence: CASSLQGGGPYNEQFF. The CDR3, as DNA: TGTGCCAGCAGCTTACAGGGGGGAGGACCCTACAATGAGCAGTTCTTC.

The table lists this clonotype with many counts. The V gene is TRBV28, the J gene TRBJ2-5; D uncertain. CDR3 length: 12 residues. CDR1 and CDR2 from the germline V gene are MDHEN and SYDVKM. The germline V and J ends were trimmed by 3 bases and 3 bases, with 5 bases remaining between them. The CDR3 here is CASSLPKETQYF. CDR3 coding DNA: TGTGCCAGCAGTTTGCCCAAAGAGACCCAGTACTTC. Together with reference TRBV28 and TRBJ2-5, the CDR3 gives the full variable domain: DVKVTQSSRYLVKRTGEKVFLECVQDMDHENMFWYRQDPGLGLRLIYFSYDVKMKEKGDIPEGYSVSREKKERFSLILESASTNQTSMYLCASSLPKETQYFGPGTRLLVL.

This clonotype was observed many times. The chain carries TRBV12-3 or TRBV12-4 and TRBJ2-5, with D possibly being TRBD1 (6 bases). This CDR3 has 16 amino acids. Between the trimmed V and J ends, which lost 5 bases and 1 base, there was a span of 17 bases. The CDR3 nucleotides are TGTGCCAGCAGTCTATCCGGGACAAACAGCCAAGAGACCCAGTACTTC. As protein: CASSLSGTNSQETQYF.

J is TRBJ2-7 and V is TRBV25-1, with 8 nucleotides matching TRBD1. The J segment lost 3 bases and the V segment lost 6 bases, leaving 10 bases of the junction unmatched. The V gene's germline CDR1 is MGHDK and CDR2 SYGVNS. This CDR3 has 15 amino acids. CDR3 loop: CASRGTLGQGYEQYF. The CDR3 coding sequence is TGTGCCAGCAGGGGCACTCTAGGACAGGGCTACGAGCAGTACTTC.

CDR3 nucleotides: TGTGCCAGCAGTTACTCCTGGGGACTGTCCTCTGGAAACACCATATATTTT. Residues: CASSYSWGLSSGNTIYF. The chain employs TRBV6-2 or TRBV6-3 and TRBJ1-3, with a possible D match to TRBD1 (5 bases). The CDR3 has 17 residues. With 0 bases removed from V and 0 bases from J, the gap between germline ends came to 12 bases. From germline, CDR1 is MNHEY and CDR2 SVGEGT.

This clonotype has at least ten counts. The chain carries TRBV12-3 or TRBV12-4 and TRBJ2-7; 8 bases match TRBD2. The CDR3 is 16 residues long. V shed 5 bases, J shed 2 bases, and the junction held 11 bases outside the gene matches. The CDR3 nucleotides are TGTGCCAGCAGTCCCACGACCACTAGCGGAACCTACGAGCAGTACTTC. This gives the protein CASSPTTTSGTYEQYF.

In its sample, this clonotype was seen many times. This chain uses TRBV10-3 with TRBJ2-7; TRBD2 aligns across 12 bases. This CDR3 comprises 17 residues. Trimming removed 2 bases from V and 0 bases from J; junction bases left unmatched: 5. Germline values: CDR1 ENHRY, CDR2 SYGVKD. CDR3 coding DNA: TGTGCCATCAGTGAGGCTAGCGGGAGGGCCGCCTCCTACGAGCAGTACTTC. It yields the protein CAISEASGRAASYEQYF.

This clonotype was detected only a few times. V usage is TRBV5-1 and J usage is TRBJ2-7, with D possibly being TRBD1 or TRBD2 (7 bases each). Germline-derived CDR1 and CDR2 are SGHRS and YFSETQ. This CDR3 is built from 15 residues. The V gene lost 9 bases and the J gene lost 3 bases, with 22 bases spanning the gap. The CDR3 reads CATALGGGLLYEQYF. The CDR3 nucleotides are TGCGCCACTGCCTTGGGAGGGGGCCTCCTCTACGAGCAGTACTTC.

Of note for this clonotype: A read error may account for a junction end that differs from germline. The rearrangement uses TRBV7-9 and TRBJ2-5; 15 nucleotides line up with TRBD2. Looked up from germline, CDR1 is SEHNR and CDR2 is FQNEAQ (reference sequence). The CDR3 spans 17 residues. The CDR3 bases are TGCGCCAGCAGCCTTAGGACTAGCGGGAGGGCCCAAGAGACCCAGTACTTC. Translation gives CASSLRTSGRAQETQYF.